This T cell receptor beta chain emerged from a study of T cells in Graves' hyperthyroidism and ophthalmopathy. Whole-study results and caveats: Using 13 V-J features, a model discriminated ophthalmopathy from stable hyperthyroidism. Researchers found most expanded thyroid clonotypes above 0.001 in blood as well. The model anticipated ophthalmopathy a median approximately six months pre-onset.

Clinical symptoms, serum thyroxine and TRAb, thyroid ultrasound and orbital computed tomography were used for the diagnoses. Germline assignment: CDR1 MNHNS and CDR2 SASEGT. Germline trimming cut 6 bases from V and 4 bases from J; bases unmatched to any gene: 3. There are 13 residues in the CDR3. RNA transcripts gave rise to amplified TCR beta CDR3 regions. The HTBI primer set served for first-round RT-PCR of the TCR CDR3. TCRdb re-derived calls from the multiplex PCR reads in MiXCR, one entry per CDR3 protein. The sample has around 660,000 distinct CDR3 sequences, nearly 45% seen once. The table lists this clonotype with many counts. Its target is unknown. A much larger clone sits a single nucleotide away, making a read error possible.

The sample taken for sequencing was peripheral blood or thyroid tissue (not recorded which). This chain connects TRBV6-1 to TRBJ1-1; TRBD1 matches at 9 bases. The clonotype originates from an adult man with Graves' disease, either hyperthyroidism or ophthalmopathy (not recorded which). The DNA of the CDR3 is TGTGCCAGCAGCCCGACAGGGGGCACTGAAGCTTTCTTT. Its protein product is CASSPTGGTEAFF.